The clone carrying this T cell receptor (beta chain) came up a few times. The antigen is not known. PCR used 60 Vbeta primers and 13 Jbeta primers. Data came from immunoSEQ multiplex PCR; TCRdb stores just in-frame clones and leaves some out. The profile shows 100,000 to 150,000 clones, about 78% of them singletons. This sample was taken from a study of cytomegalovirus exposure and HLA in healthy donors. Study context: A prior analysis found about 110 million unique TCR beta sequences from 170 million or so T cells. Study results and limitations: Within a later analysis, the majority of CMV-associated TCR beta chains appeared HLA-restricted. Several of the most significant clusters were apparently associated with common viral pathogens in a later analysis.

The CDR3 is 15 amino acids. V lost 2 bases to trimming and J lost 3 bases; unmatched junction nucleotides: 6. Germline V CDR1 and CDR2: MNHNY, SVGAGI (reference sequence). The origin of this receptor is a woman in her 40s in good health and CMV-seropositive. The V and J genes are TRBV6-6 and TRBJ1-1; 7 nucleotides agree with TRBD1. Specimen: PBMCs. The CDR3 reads CASSYRGRGDTEAFF. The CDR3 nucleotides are TGTGCCAGCAGTTACAGGGGGCGCGGGGACACTGAAGCTTTCTTT.